These 9 T cell receptor beta chains were sequenced from one sample in a study of T cell clones after liver transplantation. The method was immunoSEQ multiplex PCR; TCRdb's version includes in-frame clones alone and lacks a portion of them. Of 75,000 to 95,000 clones listed, 70% to 90% are singletons. This material consisted of CD4+ T cells from blood, taken at the 22-month timepoint. The receptors derive from a human patient who received a liver transplant. These T cells may partly come from the graft donor.

Worth noting for this clone: Distinct nucleotide sequences in the sample also encode this CDR3. The gene calls are TRBV18 and TRBJ2-7; D is uncertain. V lost 3 bases and J lost 0, with 9 bases in between. The germline V gene has CDR1 KGHSH and CDR2 LQKENI. The CDR3 has 14 residues. The CDR3 reads CASSPGQSSYEQYF. Written as DNA, the CDR3 is TGTGCCAGCTCACCCGGGCAAAGCTCCTACGAGCAGTACTTC.

The chain has TRBV18 and TRBJ2-5; D tentatively fits TRBD1 or TRBD2 (5 bases each). The germline V gene encodes CDR1 KGHSH and CDR2 LQKENI. The V gene lost 3 bases and the J gene lost 1 base, with 12 bases spanning the gap. The CDR3 runs to 15 residues. CDR3 bases: TGTGCCAGCTCACCGCTTGCAGGGACCCAAGAGACCCAGTACTTC. It yields the protein CASSPLAGTQETQYF.

This clone was recorded a few times. This chain uses TRBV7-2 with TRBJ1-6; D remains unclear. The V gene's germline CDR1 is SGHTA and CDR2 FQGNSA. V lost 3 bases and J 7 bases, leaving 4 bases between the germline ends. This CDR3 has 12 amino acids. In nucleotides, the CDR3 is TGTGCCAGCAGCTTTGGGAATTCACCCCTCCACTTT. It codes for CASSFGNSPLHF. The full variable domain, rest sourced from reference TRBV7-2 and TRBJ1-6, is GAGVSQSPSNKVTEKGKDVELRCDPISGHTALYWYRQSLGQGLEFLIYFQGNSAPDKSGLPSDRFSAERTGGSVSTLTIQRTQQEDSAVYLCASSFGNSPLHFGNGTRLTVT.

The chain combines TRBV9 with TRBJ1-1; D not resolved. Per the germline V gene, CDR1 is SGDLS and CDR2 is YYNGEE. CDR3 size: 14 residues. Trimming removed 3 bases at V and 4 bases at J, with 13 bases between. For the CDR3, the DNA is TGTGCCAGCAGCGCTAGACCCGAAGGCACTGAAGCTTTCTTT. It translates to CASSARPEGTEAFF.

The V call is TRBV9, the J call TRBJ2-1; D could derive from TRBD1 or TRBD2 (5 bases each). From germline, CDR1 is SGDLS and CDR2 YYNGEE. This CDR3 has 16 residues. The V gene lost 3 bases and the J gene lost 5 bases, with 18 bases spanning the gap. CDR3 DNA sequence: TGTGCCAGCAGCGAAACCGGGACCGAAACGAACAATGAGCAGTTCTTC. Amino acid sequence: CASSETGTETNNEQFF.

The J gene is TRBJ2-5, the V gene TRBV18, with 7 bases fitting TRBD2. The J segment lost 3 bases and the V segment lost 6 bases, leaving 7 bases of the junction unmatched. This CDR3 spans 14 amino acids. Germline lookup yields CDR1 KGHSH and CDR2 LQKENI. The CDR3 reads CASSNSGQEETQYF. In nucleotides, the CDR3 is TGTGCCAGCTCTAATAGCGGGCAAGAAGAGACCCAGTACTTC.

The rearrangement links TRBV20-1 to TRBJ2-7; D is unclear. Germline CDR1 reads DFQATT; CDR2 reads SNEGSKA (reference sequence). V lost 3 bases and J lost 9, with 12 bases in between. The CDR3 has 11 residues. The CDR3 loop is CSASTGMGQYF. DNA for the CDR3: TGCAGTGCTAGTACGGGCATGGGGCAGTACTTC.

The chain employs TRBV13 and TRBJ2-7; 11 bases map to TRBD2. J was trimmed by 2 bases and V by 7 bases; bases with no gene match: 10. Germline CDR1 and CDR2: PRHDT and FYEKMQ (reference sequence). The CDR3 has 16 residues. The CDR3 DNA reads TGTGCCAGCACCGAAGATCTAGCGGGGGGCCCCTACGAGCAGTACTTC. Its translation: CASTEDLAGGPYEQYF.

The chain couples TRBV7-9 to TRBJ1-5, with 9 bases matching TRBD1. CDR1 SEHNR and CDR2 FQNEAQ come from the germline V gene (reference sequence). This CDR3 has 15 amino acids. V dropped 5 bases and J dropped 10; count of bases not matched to a gene: 12. The CDR3 spells CASSAPGQGTIPQHF. CDR3 in DNA: TGTGCCAGCAGCGCTCCGGGACAGGGTACCATCCCCCAGCATTTT.